A selection of T cell receptor beta chains follows, all from one sample in a study of blood T cells in healthy people across ages. TCRdb reprocessed the 5' RACE reads via MiXCR and lists one record per CDR3 protein. The repertoire has 800,000 to 1,000,000 distinct CDR3 sequences, about 44% of them found once; the top ten carry about an eighth. Sequencing was performed on blood. The origin of the receptors is a man aged 25-45 years in good health. Both conserved end residues are part of each CDR3. A D gene is named only where the DNA matches it firmly. Size is omitted from some rows. Given values are once, few, many or a class for expanded clones.

once | TRBJ1-5 | . | TRBV7-6 | 16 | CASSLGGGEGNQPQHF | TGTGCCAGCAGCTTAGGCGGGGGAGAGGGCAATCAGCCCCAGCATTTT
few | TRBJ2-3 | . | TRBV7-3 | 13 | CASSVNPADTQYF | TGTGCCAGCAGCGTAAACCCCGCAGATACGCAGTATTTT
. | TRBJ1-5 | . | TRBV28 | 17 | CASRRDRASISNQPQHF | TGTGCCAGCAGGCGAGACCGAGCTAGCATTAGCAATCAGCCCCAGCATTTT
. | TRBJ1-1 | . | TRBV6-2/TRBV6-3 | 12 | CASSGKNTEAFF | TGTGCCAGCAGTGGCAAGAACACTGAAGCTTTCTTT
. | TRBJ2-2 | . | TRBV5-1 | 15 | CASISGAPNTGELFF | TGCGCCAGCATATCCGGGGCGCCGAACACCGGGGAGCTGTTTTTT
. | TRBJ2-1 | TRBD2 | TRBV4-1 | 15 | CASSHSGGDYNEQFF | TGCGCCAGCAGCCATAGCGGGGGGGACTACAATGAGCAGTTCTTC
few | TRBJ1-1 | . | TRBV27 | 13 | CASKIGGRTEAFF | TGTGCCAGCAAAATAGGGGGAAGGACTGAAGCTTTCTTT
few | TRBJ2-7 | TRBD2 | TRBV11-3 | 16 | CASSSRSSGGAYEQYF | TGTGCCAGCAGCTCTAGATCTAGCGGGGGGGCATATGAGCAGTACTTC
. | TRBJ1-2 | . | TRBV10-3 | 11 | CAISEGHGYTF | TGTGCCATCAGTGAGGGACATGGCTACACCTTC
. | TRBJ1-3 | TRBD1 | TRBV5-5 | 14 | CASSWDRPGNTIYF | TGTGCCAGCAGCTGGGACAGGCCCGGAAACACCATATATTTT
. | TRBJ1-1 | . | TRBV7-2 | 12 | CASSSLGWEAFF | TGTGCCAGCAGCTCCCTCGGGTGGGAAGCTTTCTTT
few | TRBJ2-5 | . | TRBV28 | 16 | CASSSGGQGMRETQYF | TGTGCCAGCAGCTCCGGAGGTCAGGGTATGAGAGAGACCCAGTACTTC
. | TRBJ1-2 | . | TRBV24-1 | 11 | CATQDFYGYTF | TGTGCCACTCAGGATTTTTATGGCTACACCTTC
. | TRBJ1-1 | . | TRBV15 | 16 | CATSRGGAAMNIEAFF | TGTGCCACCAGCAGAGGAGGGGCAGCTATGAACATTGAAGCTTTCTTT
. | TRBJ1-5 | TRBD1 | TRBV6-2/TRBV6-3 | 15 | CASGMTGYIHQPQHF | TGTGCCAGCGGCATGACAGGGTATATTCATCAGCCCCAGCATTTT
few | TRBJ2-7 | . | TRBV20-1 | 12 | CSGTAGRDEQYF | TGCAGTGGGACTGCCGGCAGGGACGAGCAGTACTTC
few | TRBJ2-3 | . | TRBV7-2 | 16 | CASSGRKITAADTQYF | TGTGCCAGCAGCGGGCGGAAGATTACAGCCGCAGATACGCAGTATTTT
. | TRBJ2-2 | . | TRBV29-1 | 14 | CSVKAAGNTGELFF | TGCAGCGTTAAAGCAGCCGGGAACACCGGGGAGCTGTTTTTT
. | TRBJ2-3 | . | TRBV20-1 | 14 | CSATGRGNADTQYF | TGCAGTGCTACGGGCAGGGGAAACGCAGATACGCAGTATTTT
many | TRBJ2-5 | TRBD2 | TRBV7-2 | 15 | CASSLESSGQETQYF | TGTGCCAGCAGCTTAGAGTCTAGCGGACAAGAGACCCAGTACTTC